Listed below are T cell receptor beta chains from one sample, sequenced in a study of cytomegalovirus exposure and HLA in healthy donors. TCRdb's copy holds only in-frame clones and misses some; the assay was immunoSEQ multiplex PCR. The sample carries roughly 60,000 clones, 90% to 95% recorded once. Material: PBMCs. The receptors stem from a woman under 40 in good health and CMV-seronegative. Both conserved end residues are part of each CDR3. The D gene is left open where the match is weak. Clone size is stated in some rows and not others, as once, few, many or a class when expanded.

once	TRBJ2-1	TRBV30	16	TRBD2	CAWSRGTSSNVGEQFF	TGTGCCTGGTCTCGGGGGACTAGCTCTAACGTCGGTGAGCAGTTCTTC
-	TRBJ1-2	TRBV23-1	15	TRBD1	CASSQNTGGAGGYTF	TGCGCCAGCAGTCAGAATACAGGGGGCGCAGGGGGCTACACCTTC
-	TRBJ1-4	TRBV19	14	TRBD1	CASSIQGANEKLFF	TGTGCCAGTAGTATACAGGGGGCTAATGAAAAACTGTTTTTT
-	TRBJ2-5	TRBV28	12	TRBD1	CASDRGVETQYF	TGTGCCAGCGACAGGGGGGTGGAGACCCAGTACTTC
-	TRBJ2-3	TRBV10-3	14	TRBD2	CAIAGTSSTDTQYF	TGTGCCATCGCCGGGACTAGCAGCACAGATACGCAGTATTTT
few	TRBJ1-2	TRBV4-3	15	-	CASSQVKGANYGYTF	TGCGCCAGCAGCCAAGTAAAAGGAGCTAACTATGGCTACACCTTC
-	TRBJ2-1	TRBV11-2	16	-	CASSLVLGLPQQKQFF	TGTGCCAGCAGCTTAGTTTTAGGACTCCCACAGCAAAAGCAGTTCTTC
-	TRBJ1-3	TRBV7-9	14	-	CASSLGGGGNTIYF	TGTGCCAGCAGCTTAGGAGGGGGTGGAAACACCATATATTTT
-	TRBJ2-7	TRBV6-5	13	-	CASNLVADYEQYF	TGTGCCAGCAACCTCGTGGCTGATTACGAGCAGTACTTC
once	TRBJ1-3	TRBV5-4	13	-	CASSLAYTNTIYF	TGTGCCAGCAGCTTGGCCTATACGAACACCATATATTTT
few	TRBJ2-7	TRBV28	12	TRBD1	CASSGQGNEQYF	TGTGCCAGCTCGGGACAGGGGAACGAGCAGTACTTC
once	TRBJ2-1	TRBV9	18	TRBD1	CASSPILGQGILAHEQFF	TGTGCCAGCAGCCCAATTCTGGGACAGGGGATACTAGCCCATGAGCAGTTCTTC
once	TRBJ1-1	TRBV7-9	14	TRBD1	CASSEQGTYTEAFF	TGTGCCAGCTCCGAACAGGGGACCTACACTGAAGCTTTCTTT
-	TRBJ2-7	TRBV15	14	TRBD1	CATSRGQGVYEQYF	TGTGCCACCAGCAGAGGACAGGGGGTCTACGAGCAGTACTTC
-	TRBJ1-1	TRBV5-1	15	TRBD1	CASSFRGQGQTEAFF	TGCGCCAGCAGCTTCCGGGGACAGGGGCAAACTGAAGCTTTCTTT
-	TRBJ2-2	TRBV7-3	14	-	CASSPHMDTGELFF	TGTGCCAGCAGCCCACACATGGACACCGGGGAGCTGTTTTTT
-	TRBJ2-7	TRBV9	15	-	CASSVVSSWGDEQYF	TGTGCCAGCAGCGTAGTGTCTAGTTGGGGCGACGAGCAGTACTTC
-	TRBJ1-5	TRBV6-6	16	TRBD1	CASIPSRTGGHQPQHF	TGTGCCAGCATCCCCTCCCGGACAGGGGGCCATCAGCCCCAGCATTTT
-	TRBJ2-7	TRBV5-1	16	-	CASSFEVRGGPYEQYF	TGCGCCAGCAGCTTTGAGGTCAGGGGTGGCCCCTACGAGCAGTACTTC
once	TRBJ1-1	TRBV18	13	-	CASSPGANTEAFF	TGTGCCAGCTCACCAGGGGCGAACACTGAAGCTTTCTTT
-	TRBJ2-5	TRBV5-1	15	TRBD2	CATWPSGTPQETQYF	TGCGCCACCTGGCCTAGCGGGACGCCACAAGAGACCCAGTACTTC
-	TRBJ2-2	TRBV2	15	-	CASSVDRMYTGELFF	TGTGCCAGCAGTGTCGATAGAATGTACACCGGGGAGCTGTTTTTT
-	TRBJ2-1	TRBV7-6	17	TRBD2	CASSAAALAGGPNEQFF	TGTGCCAGCAGCGCAGCTGCTCTAGCGGGAGGGCCCAATGAGCAGTTCTTC
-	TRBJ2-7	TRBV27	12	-	CASSSLSYEQYF	TGTGCCAGCAGTTCCCTCTCCTACGAGCAGTACTTC
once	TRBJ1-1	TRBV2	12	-	CATGRGNTEAFF	TGTGCCACCGGACGGGGGAACACTGAAGCTTTCTTT
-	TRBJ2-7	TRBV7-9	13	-	CASSTAGPHEQYF	TGTGCCAGCAGCACAGCCGGCCCCCACGAGCAGTACTTC
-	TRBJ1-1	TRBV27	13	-	CASSLYPGAEAFF	TGTGCCAGCAGTTTGTACCCCGGGGCTGAAGCTTTCTTT
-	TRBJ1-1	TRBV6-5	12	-	CASSKTETEAFF	TGTGCCAGCAGTAAAACAGAGACTGAAGCTTTCTTT
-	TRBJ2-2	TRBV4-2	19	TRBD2	CASSQESRTSGAFTGELFF	TGTGCCAGCAGCCAAGAATCAAGGACTAGCGGGGCCTTTACCGGGGAGCTGTTTTTT
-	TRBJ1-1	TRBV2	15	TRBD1	CASRQQGIGNTEAFF	TGTGCCAGCAGGCAACAGGGGATCGGGAACACTGAAGCTTTCTTT
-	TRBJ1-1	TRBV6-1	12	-	CASSASETEAFF	TGTGCCAGCAGTGCATCGGAGACTGAAGCTTTCTTT
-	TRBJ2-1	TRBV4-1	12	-	CASSTSGGEQFF	-
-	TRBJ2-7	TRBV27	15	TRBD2	CASSLSTSGDYEQYF	TGTGCCAGCAGTTTATCGACTAGCGGAGATTACGAGCAGTACTTC
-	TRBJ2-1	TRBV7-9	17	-	CASSQSPGLGGFDEQFF	TGTGCCAGCAGCCAATCACCGGGACTTGGGGGTTTCGATGAGCAGTTCTTC
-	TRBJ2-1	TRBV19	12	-	CASTSAYNEQFF	TGTGCCAGTACGAGCGCTTACAATGAGCAGTTCTTC
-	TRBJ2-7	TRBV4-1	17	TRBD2	CASSQVASGSSSYEQYF	TGCGCCAGCAGCCAAGTGGCTAGCGGATCAAGCTCCTACGAGCAGTACTTC
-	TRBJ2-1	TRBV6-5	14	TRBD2	CASSYLGLENEQFF	TGTGCCAGCAGTTACTTGGGACTAGAGAATGAGCAGTTCTTC
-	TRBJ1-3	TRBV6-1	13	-	CASSEQSGNTIYF	TGTGCCAGCAGTGAACAGTCAGGAAACACCATATATTTT
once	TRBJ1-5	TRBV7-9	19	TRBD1	CASRLLEHRGDLGNQPQHF	TGTGCCAGCAGATTACTTGAACACAGGGGGGATCTGGGCAATCAGCCCCAGCATTTT
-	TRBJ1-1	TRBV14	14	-	CASSSLGGTWRAFF	TGTGCCAGCAGCAGCCTAGGAGGGACTTGGCGAGCTTTCTTT
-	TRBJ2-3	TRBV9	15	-	CASSPGLGAGDTQYF	TGTGCCAGCAGCCCAGGTCTGGGGGCAGGAGATACGCAGTATTTT
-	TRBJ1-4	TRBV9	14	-	CASNGGSIREKLFF	TGTGCCAGCAATGGGGGGTCCATTCGTGAAAAACTGTTTTTT
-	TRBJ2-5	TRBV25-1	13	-	CASGESGRETQYF	TGTGCCAGCGGGGAGAGCGGTCGAGAGACCCAGTACTTC
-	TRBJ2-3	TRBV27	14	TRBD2	CAVKAGAPGDTQYF	TGTGCCGTTAAAGCGGGAGCTCCAGGAGATACGCAGTATTTT
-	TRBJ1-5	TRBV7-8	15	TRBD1	CASSIRQGTGRPQHF	TGTGCCAGCAGCATCAGACAGGGGACAGGTCGGCCCCAGCATTTT